The 31 T cell receptor beta chains listed next were all sequenced from one sample in a study of cytomegalovirus exposure and HLA in healthy donors. The PCR used 60 Vbeta and 13 Jbeta primers. TCRdb keeps only in-frame clones here, not all; method: immunoSEQ multiplex PCR. The table lists over 70,000 clones, roughly 70% of them singletons. Sequencing used PBMCs. These receptors were taken from a man under 40 in good health and CMV-seronegative.

The chain combines TRBV10-3 with TRBJ2-3, with 14 bases fitting TRBD2. The CDR3 is made up of 16 amino acids. CDR1 and CDR2 (germline): ENHRY, SYGVKD. The ends lost 11 bases at V and 0 bases at J; junction bases unmatched: 7. CDR3 DNA: TGTGCCGTCGGACTAGCGGGAGGTGCTAGCACAGATACGCAGTATTTT. Translating gives CAVGLAGGASTDTQYF.

This clone was seen more than once but under ten times. The chain combines TRBV25-1 with TRBJ2-5; D remains ambiguous. From germline, CDR1 is MGHDK and CDR2 SYGVNS. The V end lost 3 bases, the J end lost 1 base, and 9 bases lay between the germline ends. There are 14 residues in the CDR3. The CDR3 bases are TGTGCCAGCAGTGATTCGAACGGCCAAGAGACCCAGTACTTC. Its translation: CASSDSNGQETQYF. Full variable domain (remainder filled in from reference TRBV25-1 and TRBJ2-5): EADIYQTPRYLVIGTGKKITLECSQTMGHDKMYWYQQDPGMELHLIHYSYGVNSTEKGDLSSESTVSRIRTEHFPLTLESARPSHTSQYLCASSDSNGQETQYFGPGTRLLVL.

The chain recombines TRBV4-2 with TRBJ2-7, with 9 nucleotides matching TRBD1. The germline V gene encodes CDR1 LGHNA and CDR2 YNFKEQ. Unmatched junction bases numbered 11, after V lost 5 bases and J lost 6 bases. The CDR3 consists of 15 residues. The CDR3: CASSTPGQGLAEQYF. The CDR3 region has the DNA TGTGCCAGCAGCACCCCGGGACAGGGTCTGGCCGAGCAGTACTTC.

The chain couples TRBV7-8 to TRBJ2-5; TRBD2 matches at 10 bases. CDR3 length: 15 residues. Per the germline V gene, CDR1 is SGHVS and CDR2 is FQNEAQ. Unmatched junction bases numbered 4, after V lost 4 bases and J lost 2 bases. CDR3 loop: CASSSGLANQETQYF. CDR3 DNA sequence: TGTGCCAGCAGCTCGGGACTAGCGAATCAAGAGACCCAGTACTTC.

V gene TRBV23-1 combines with J gene TRBJ1-1; D remains ambiguous. TRBV23-1 is an open reading frame, and its role is uncertain. The CDR3 has 16 residues. Deletions cut 2 bases from V and 0 bases from J, with 13 bases between. CDR3 coding DNA: TGCGCCAGCAGTCAAGAGGCCCCGGATATGAACACTGAAGCTTTCTTT. Translating it yields CASSQEAPDMNTEAFF.

There are a few counts of this clone. This chain uses TRBV5-1 with TRBJ1-4; 9 nucleotides line up with TRBD1. Germline V gene data show CDR1 as SGHRS and CDR2 as YFSETQ. Germline trimming cut 3 bases from V and 6 bases from J; bases unmatched to any gene: 3. CDR3 size: 14 residues. The chain's CDR3 is CASSSTGGDEKLFF. Written as DNA, the CDR3 is TGCGCCAGCAGCTCGACAGGGGGGGATGAAAAACTGTTTTTT.

The CDR3 DNA follows: TGTGCCAGCAGCTATCACAGGGGGCAGGGCAATCAGCCCCAGCATTTT. Translated, it gives CASSYHRGQGNQPQHF. The V call is TRBV7-8, the J call TRBJ1-5, with TRBD1 identical over 9 bases. CDR1 is SGHVS, CDR2 FQNEAQ, per germline. The CDR3 is made up of 16 amino acids. After removal of 4 bases from V and 2 bases from J, the junction contained 6 bases not matched to a gene.

This clone was observed a few times. Germline and junction disagree at one end, which may indicate a read error. CDR3 sequence: CSVEGGAGTYEQYF. As DNA, the CDR3 is TGCAGCGTTGAAGGGGGAGCGGGCACCTACGAGCAATACTTC. The rearrangement joins TRBV29-1 to TRBJ2-7; possible D gene TRBD2, 6 bases. The length of the CDR3 is 14 residues. Germline V gene sequence: CDR1 SQVTM, CDR2 ANQGSEA.

V usage is TRBV28 and J usage is TRBJ1-4; D gene ambiguous. This CDR3 has 13 residues. CDR1 is MDHEN, CDR2 SYDVKM, per germline. V shed 7 bases and J shed 3 bases, with 9 bases lying between them. The CDR3 loop is CASKRVPNEKLFF. The CDR3 nucleotides are TGTGCCAGCAAGAGGGTCCCTAATGAAAAACTGTTTTTT.

A few counts support this clone. The chain joins TRBV19 to TRBJ1-4, with D unclear. Trimming took 9 bases from V and 8 from J, leaving 10 bases between them. CDR1 is LNHDA, CDR2 SQIVND, per germline (reference sequence). There are 11 residues in the CDR3. The CDR3 loop reads CASKEREKLFF. In DNA, the CDR3 is TGTGCCAGCAAGGAGAGGGAAAAACTGTTTTTT.

V is TRBV4-1 and J is TRBJ1-3; D is unclear. CDR3 length: 14 residues. Germline values: CDR1 MGHRA, CDR2 YSYEKL. The ends were cut back, 1 base at V and 0 bases at J, with 4 bases in the middle. CDR3 in DNA: TGCGCCAGCAGCCAAGCCAACTCTGGAAACACCATATATTTT. This translates into CASSQANSGNTIYF.

The chain is built from TRBV27 and TRBJ2-1; TRBD2 agrees at 8 bases. The CDR3 consists of 15 residues. Losses at the gene ends were 0 bases for V and 9 bases for J; bases not matched to a gene: 7. Germline CDR1 is MNHEY and CDR2 is SMNVEV (reference sequence). The CDR3 is CASSLSVGGAGEQFF. CDR3 bases: TGTGCCAGCAGTTTATCTGTCGGGGGGGCCGGTGAGCAGTTCTTC.

The chain uses TRBV5-4 and TRBJ2-7; 8 bases are a match to TRBD2. The CDR3 runs 16 residues. V lost 5 bases to trimming and J lost 6 bases; unmatched junction nucleotides: 16. Germline CDR1 is SGHNT and CDR2 is YYREEE (reference sequence). CDR3 DNA sequence: TGTGCCAGCAGACATACTGGACGGGGGGGCCTCAGCGAGCAGTACTTC. It yields the protein CASRHTGRGGLSEQYF.

The chain combines TRBV10-3 with TRBJ1-6, with D perhaps TRBD1 (5 bases). CDR3 size: 15 residues. The germline CDR1 and CDR2 sequences are ENHRY and SYGVKD. V gave up 3 bases and J gave up 7 bases, with 13 bases separating them. CDR3 loop: CAISETGMGNSPLHF. The CDR3 DNA follows: TGTGCCATCAGTGAAACAGGAATGGGGAATTCACCCCTCCACTTT.

This sequence joins TRBV6-6 and TRBJ2-7; 7 nucleotides agree with TRBD1. Germline-derived CDR1 and CDR2 are MNHNY and SVGAGI (reference sequence). V dropped 5 bases and J dropped 4; count of bases not matched to a gene: 8. CDR3 length: 14 amino acids. As DNA, the CDR3 is TGTGCCAGCAGTCAACACCGGGACAGTTACGAGCAGTACTTC. It yields the protein CASSQHRDSYEQYF.

The table lists this clone with a count of one. The chain recombines TRBV6-1 with TRBJ1-1; 9 positions match TRBD1. V trimming: 8 bases; J trimming: 6 bases; junction bases outside the gene matches: 10. Germline CDR1 reads MNHNS; CDR2 reads SASEGT. This CDR3 has 14 amino acids. CDR3 DNA: TGTGCCAGCGGATGGGGACAGGGAATATCTGAAGCTTTCTTT. This gives the protein CASGWGQGISEAFF.

The V gene is TRBV6-1, the J gene TRBJ1-4; 8 nucleotides match TRBD1. Germline V gene lookup returns CDR1 MNHNS and CDR2 SASEGT. J was trimmed by 8 bases and V by 0 bases; bases with no gene match: 5. This CDR3 contains 15 residues. The CDR3, as DNA: TGTGCCAGCAGTGAAGCTACAGGGGGAGCCGAAAAACTGTTTTTT. Amino acids: CASSEATGGAEKLFF.

The chain is built from TRBV4-1 and TRBJ1-5; tentatively, D is TRBD1 (5 bases). The V gene lost 3 bases and the J gene lost 3 bases, with 12 bases spanning the gap. This CDR3 spans 15 amino acids. CDR1 is MGHRA and CDR2 is YSYEKL in the germline V gene. CDR3 sequence reads: CASSQPGDFNQPQHF. The DNA of the CDR3 is TGCGCCAGCAGCCAGCCGGGGGACTTCAATCAGCCCCAGCATTTT.

J is TRBJ1-6 and V is TRBV19; 8 positions match TRBD1. J was trimmed by 13 bases and V by 6 bases; bases with no gene match: 8. Germline CDR1 reads LNHDA; CDR2 reads SQIVND (reference sequence). The length of the CDR3 is 13 residues. Here the CDR3 DNA reads TGTGCCAGTAGGGTTGGACAGGGCGATCCCCTCCACTTT. It codes for CASRVGQGDPLHF.

The chain recombines TRBV7-7 with TRBJ2-1, with D perhaps TRBD1 (5 bases). CDR3 size: 13 residues. Germline V gives CDR1 SSHAT, CDR2 FNYEAQ (reference sequence). V shed 3 bases and J shed 3 bases, with 6 bases lying between them. As DNA, the CDR3 is TGTGCCAGCAGCTTCGACAGCTACAATGAGCAGTTCTTC. It specifies CASSFDSYNEQFF.

The V and J genes are TRBV7-9 and TRBJ2-7, with TRBD1 matching 11 bases. V dropped 5 bases and J dropped 3; count of bases not matched to a gene: 9. The germline V gene has CDR1 SEHNR and CDR2 FQNEAQ (reference sequence). The CDR3 extends over 16 amino acids. The CDR3 DNA reads TGTGCCAGCAGCACTCCTCGGACAGGGGGCGACTACGAGCAGTACTTC. This codes for CASSTPRTGGDYEQYF.

The sample holds a few counts of this clone. J is TRBJ1-1 and V is TRBV9, with 9 bases lining up with TRBD1. Trimming cost V 4 bases and J 5 bases; bases outside gene matches: 9. The germline gives CDR1 SGDLS, CDR2 YYNGEE. CDR3 length: 15 residues. This chain's CDR3 is CASSRQGQGRTEAFF. The CDR3 nucleotides read TGTGCCAGCAGCCGACAAGGACAGGGGAGGACTGAAGCTTTCTTT. The complete variable domain, with remaining parts taken from reference TRBV9 and TRBJ1-1, reads DSGVTQTPKHLITATGQRVTLRCSPRSGDLSVYWYQQSLDQGLQFLIQYYNGEERAKGNILERFSAQQFPDLHSELNLSSLELGDSALYFCASSRQGQGRTEAFFGQGTRLTVV.

This rearrangement joins TRBV30 to TRBJ2-7; D perhaps matches TRBD1 (5 bases). Trimming shortened V by 3 bases and J by 2 bases, and 11 bases separated the two germline ends. The CDR3 loop spans 13 amino acids. Germline V CDR1 and CDR2: GTSNPN, SVGIG (reference sequence). As DNA, the CDR3 is TGTGCCTGGAGAGGCCGACAGACCTACGAGCAGTACTTC. This encodes CAWRGRQTYEQYF.

This clone was seen a few times. The genes are TRBV15 and TRBJ2-3, with no clear D. The CDR3 is 15 amino acids. Looked up from germline, CDR1 is LNHNV and CDR2 is YYDKDF (reference sequence). The germline V and J ends were trimmed by 3 bases and 2 bases, with 12 bases remaining between them. CDR3 region: CATSRESDNTDTQYF. CDR3 DNA sequence: TGTGCCACCAGCAGGGAAAGCGATAACACAGATACGCAGTATTTT.

This chain connects TRBV5-6 to TRBJ1-4, with 11 bases lining up with TRBD1. CDR1 SGHDT and CDR2 YYEEEE come from the germline V gene. The ends lost 7 bases at V and 0 bases at J; junction bases unmatched: 5. The CDR3 covers 16 residues. The DNA of the CDR3 is TGTGCCAGCTCCTCGGGACAGGGGGCAACTAATGAAAAACTGTTTTTT. Translating it yields CASSSGQGATNEKLFF.

This clone was seen just once. The V and J genes are TRBV6-6 and TRBJ2-7; D perhaps matches TRBD2 (7 bases). The CDR3 is 15 residues long. Between the trimmed V and J ends, which lost 8 bases and 3 bases, there was a span of 20 bases. Germline-derived CDR1 and CDR2 are MNHNY and SVGAGI (reference sequence). CDR3 DNA sequence: TGTGCCAGCGCAGGAGGGGAGGGGGGGTTCTACGAGCAGTACTTC. This translates into CASAGGEGGFYEQYF.

The chain combines TRBV27 with TRBJ1-5; D perhaps matches TRBD1 (6 bases). The CDR3 is made up of 17 amino acids. Germline V gene data show CDR1 as MNHEY and CDR2 as SMNVEV (reference sequence). Trimming took 2 bases from V and 4 from J, leaving 18 bases between them. This chain's CDR3 is CASSLIGDTKLNQPQHF. DNA for the CDR3: TGTGCCAGCAGTTTAATCGGGGACACTAAACTTAATCAGCCCCAGCATTTT.

V gene TRBV6-6 combines with J gene TRBJ2-5, with 8 bases aligning to TRBD1. With 7 bases clipped from V and 4 bases from J, the junction kept 8 bases outside the gene matches. From germline, CDR1 is MNHNY and CDR2 SVGAGI (reference sequence). CDR3 length: 14 amino acids. This CDR3 is CASTWTGMIETQYF. CDR3 sequence (DNA): TGTGCCAGCACCTGGACAGGGATGATAGAGACCCAGTACTTC.

There are a few counts of this clone. V gene TRBV30 combines with J gene TRBJ2-3, with 7 bases matching TRBD1. J lost 5 bases, V lost 1 base, and 9 bases had no gene match. Germline values: CDR1 GTSNPN, CDR2 SVGIG (reference sequence). CDR3 length equals 15 residues. The CDR3 loop reads CAWSAQTGTGDTQYF. CDR3 nucleotide sequence: TGTGCCTGGAGTGCGCAGACAGGGACCGGAGATACGCAGTATTTT.

This clone has a handful of counts. The chain is built from TRBV4-3 and TRBJ1-2; maybe TRBD1 (6 bases). Trimming removed 1 base from V and 3 bases from J, with 21 bases in between. Germline assignment: CDR1 LGHNA and CDR2 YSLEER. The length of the CDR3 is 18 residues. The CDR3, as DNA: TGCGCCAGCAGCCAAGGAGGGGTTCAGGGGTTTCGAGACTATGGCTACACCTTC. This translates into CASSQGGVQGFRDYGYTF.

The chain uses TRBV10-3 and TRBJ2-3; TRBD1 might be the D (5 bases). CDR1 is ENHRY, CDR2 SYGVKD, per germline. There are 13 residues in the CDR3. The V gene lost 0 bases and the J gene lost 6 bases, with 7 bases spanning the gap. Here the CDR3 reads CAISESAGDTQYF. CDR3 bases: TGTGCCATCAGTGAGTCGGCAGGGGATACGCAGTATTTT.